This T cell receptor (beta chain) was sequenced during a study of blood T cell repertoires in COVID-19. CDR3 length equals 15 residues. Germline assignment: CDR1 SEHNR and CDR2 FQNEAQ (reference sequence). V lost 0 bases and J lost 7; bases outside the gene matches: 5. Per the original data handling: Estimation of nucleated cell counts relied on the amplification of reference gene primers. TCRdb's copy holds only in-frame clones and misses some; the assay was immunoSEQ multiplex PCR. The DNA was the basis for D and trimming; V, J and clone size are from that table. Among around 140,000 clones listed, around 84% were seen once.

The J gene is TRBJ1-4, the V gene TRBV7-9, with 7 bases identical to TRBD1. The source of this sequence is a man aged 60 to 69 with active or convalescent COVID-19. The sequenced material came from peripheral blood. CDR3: CASSLALGGGEKLFF. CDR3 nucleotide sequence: TGTGCCAGCAGCTTAGCGCTAGGGGGCGGTGAAAAACTGTTTTTT.